Listed below are T cell receptor beta chains from one sample, sequenced in a study of T cell clones after liver transplantation. The table came from immunoSEQ multiplex PCR; TCRdb's copy has only in-frame clones and leaves some out. The sample has nearly 55,000 clones, roughly 80% seen once. The sequencing here drew on CD4+ T cells from blood, taken before liver transplant. These receptors originate from a human donor who received a liver transplant. Each CDR3 is given with its conserved first and last residue. D genes are given only for firm matches. Clone size, where shown, is once, few, many, or a class for clones that have expanded.

D gene | J gene | V gene | clone size | CDR3 DNA | CDR3 protein
NA | TRBJ1-1 | TRBV6-1 | NA | TGTGCCAGCAGTAGGGGGGGCAGGGTTCTCACTGAAGCTTTCTTT | CASSRGGRVLTEAFF
NA | TRBJ1-1 | TRBV19 | NA | TGTGCCAGTAGTATTTTGCAGAACACTGAAGCTTTCTTT | CASSILQNTEAFF
TRBD2 | TRBJ2-2 | TRBV11-3 | NA | TGTGCCAGCAGCTCCCAGCGGGGATCCGGGGAGCTGTTTTTT | CASSSQRGSGELFF
NA | TRBJ1-1 | TRBV29-1 | few | TGCAGCGCATCAACGGGCCGGCATGAAGCTTTCTTT | CSASTGRHEAFF
NA | TRBJ1-5 | TRBV7-2 | NA | TGTGCCAGCAGCCTCCATGATCAGCCCCAGCATTTT | CASSLHDQPQHF
NA | TRBJ2-5 | TRBV9 | NA | TGTGCCAGCAGCGCCCTCCGTCTAGGGGAGGAAGAGACCCAGTACTTC | CASSALRLGEEETQYF
TRBD2 | TRBJ2-5 | TRBV27 | few | TGTGCCAGCAGTTTCTCTAGCGGGAGGGATGAGACCCAGTACTTC | CASSFSSGRDETQYF
NA | TRBJ2-1 | TRBV13 | NA | TGTGCCAGCAGCTTAAACCAGGTCATGAATGAGCAGTTCTTC | CASSLNQVMNEQFF
TRBD1 | TRBJ1-2 | TRBV7-9 | NA | TGTGCCAGCAGCTTACTGGGACAGTTGCTTAACTATGGCTACACCTTC | CASSLLGQLLNYGYTF
TRBD2 | TRBJ2-3 | TRBV27 | NA | TGTGCCAGCAGTTTATCCGCGGGAGGAGGTACAGATACGCAGTATTTT | CASSLSAGGGTDTQYF
TRBD2 | TRBJ2-7 | TRBV2 | few | TGTGCCAGCAGGAGGGAGGGCTACGAGCAGTACTTC | CASRREGYEQYF
NA | TRBJ2-3 | TRBV4-3 | once | TGCGCCAGCAGCCAAGGAACTAGCAGAGATACGCAGTATTTT | CASSQGTSRDTQYF
TRBD2 | TRBJ2-7 | TRBV5-4 | NA | TGTGCCAGCAGCTTGAGTCTAGCGGATTACGAGCAGTACTTC | CASSLSLADYEQYF
NA | TRBJ2-7 | TRBV20-1 | NA | TGCAGTGCGGAACAGGGTTACGAGCAGTACTTC | CSAEQGYEQYF
TRBD1 | TRBJ2-5 | TRBV5-1 | few | TGCGCCAGCAGCTTTACAGGGGGGCGTGAGACCCAGTACTTC | CASSFTGGRETQYF
TRBD1 | TRBJ1-6 | TRBV5-5 | NA | TGTGCCAGCAGCTTTGACAGGGTGGTTTCACCCCTCCACTTT | CASSFDRVVSPLHF
NA | TRBJ1-2 | TRBV7-2 | NA | TGTGCCAGCAGCTCCCACCCCTTGGACTATGGCTACACCTTC | CASSSHPLDYGYTF
TRBD1 | TRBJ2-5 | TRBV2 | NA | TGTGCCAGCACTTTTAGGACAGGGGAAGAGACCCAGTACTTC | CASTFRTGEETQYF
TRBD1 | TRBJ1-3 | TRBV4-3 | NA | TGCGCCAGCAGCCCACGGGACAGGGGGCTTGGAAACACCATATATTTT | CASSPRDRGLGNTIYF
NA | TRBJ1-5 | TRBV5-5 | NA | TGTGCCAGCAGCTTCGTGGGGGATAGCAATCAGCCCCAGCATTTT | CASSFVGDSNQPQHF
NA | TRBJ1-1 | TRBV18 | NA | TGTGCCAGCTCACCAGGATTCACAGGGAGCACTGAAGCTTTCTTT | CASSPGFTGSTEAFF
NA | TRBJ1-6 | TRBV7-2 | once | TGTGCCAGCAGCCTCAGGGGTGAGAATTCACCCCTCCACTTT | CASSLRGENSPLHF
TRBD1 | TRBJ2-7 | TRBV5-6 | NA | TGTGCCAGCAGAGATTCCGGGACAGGATCGTACGAGCAGTACTTC | CASRDSGTGSYEQYF
NA | TRBJ2-1 | TRBV11-3 | NA | TGTGCCAGCAGCGCATCTGAACGTAATGAGCAGTTCTTC | CASSASERNEQFF
TRBD1 | TRBJ1-4 | TRBV5-1 | NA | TGCGCCAGCAGCCCCGGGACAGGACAGGGGTCTCGGAAACTGTTTTTT | CASSPGTGQGSRKLFF
TRBD1 | TRBJ1-5 | TRBV6-1 | few | TGTGCCAGCAGTAAGTTTACAGGGGGGAGTCAGCCCCAGCATTTT | CASSKFTGGSQPQHF
NA | TRBJ2-3 | TRBV5-1 | NA | TGCGCCAGCAGGCGGGGCGGGAGCACAGATACGCAGTATTTT | CASRRGGSTDTQYF
TRBD1 | TRBJ1-1 | TRBV5-6 | NA | TGTGCCAGCAGCCCGGACAGGGGGCGAGCGAACACTGAAGCTTTCTTT | CASSPDRGRANTEAFF
NA | TRBJ1-6 | TRBV11-1 | NA | TGTGCCAGCACGGACACCAGCCGTTCACCCCTCCACTTT | CASTDTSRSPLHF
NA | TRBJ1-5 | TRBV7-3 | NA | TGTGCCAGCAGCTTAACGGCCGGACCCACCATTAGCAATCAGCCCCAGCATTTT | CASSLTAGPTISNQPQHF
TRBD2 | TRBJ2-3 | TRBV11-2 | NA | TGTGCCAGCAGCTTTAGCGGGGGCACAGATACGCAGTATTTT | CASSFSGGTDTQYF
NA | TRBJ1-2 | TRBV6-6 | NA | TGTGCCAGCAGTTACGGGGGCTGGGTATTAGATGGCTACACCTTC | CASSYGGWVLDGYTF
NA | TRBJ2-1 | TRBV9 | NA | TGTGCCAGCAGCCCTACTGGGGGGTTTGAGCAGTTCTTC | CASSPTGGFEQFF
NA | TRBJ1-3 | TRBV6-5 | NA | TGTGCCAGCAGTTCCCGGGATATCTCTGGAAACACCATATATTTT | CASSSRDISGNTIYF
NA | TRBJ1-1 | TRBV18 | few | TGTGCCAGCTCACCCCCAGGGAACACTGAAGCTTTCTTT | CASSPPGNTEAFF
NA | TRBJ1-2 | TRBV19 | NA | TGTGCCAGTAGTGCCCAGGGGAGAGAGGACTATGGCTACACCTTC | CASSAQGREDYGYTF
NA | TRBJ2-7 | TRBV5-4 | NA | TGTGCCAGCAGCTTTCAGGAGGGCGAGCAGTACTTC | CASSFQEGEQYF
NA | TRBJ1-1 | TRBV30 | NA | TGTGCCTGGAGAGATCGACAGGAAGCTTTCTTT | CAWRDRQEAFF
NA | TRBJ2-3 | TRBV5-1 | few | TGCGCCAGCAGCTTGAAGACAGATACGCAGTATTTT | CASSLKTDTQYF